The rows below give T cell receptor beta chains drawn from one sample of a study of blood T cell repertoires in COVID-19. The protocol was immunoSEQ multiplex PCR, while the TCRdb copy is restricted to in-frame clones and leaves out a portion. The profile covers some 100,000 clones, with just over 90% appearing a single time and 4.5% to 5.5% taken by the ten largest. Sequenced sample: peripheral blood. The receptors shown here come from a man in his forties or fifties with acute or convalescent COVID-19. Each CDR3 is given with its conserved first and last residue. A D gene is named only where the DNA matches it firmly. The listing skips clone size in some rows; elsewhere it reads once, few, many or a size class.

clone size	V gene	D gene	J gene	CDR3 protein	CDR3 DNA
.	TRBV11-2	TRBD1	TRBJ2-3	CASSSKDRGTDTQYF	TGTGCCAGCAGCTCAAAGGACAGGGGCACAGATACGCAGTATTTT
.	TRBV7-6	TRBD2	TRBJ2-3	CASSLATSGSMDTQYF	TGTGCCAGCAGCTTAGCGACTAGCGGGAGCATGGATACGCAGTATTTT
.	TRBV5-6	TRBD1	TRBJ2-2	CASSLAVDRGTGELFF	TGTGCCAGCAGCTTGGCCGTGGACAGGGGCACCGGGGAGCTGTTTTTT
.	TRBV18	.	TRBJ2-7	CASSPPLKNPYNEQYF	TGTGCCAGCTCACCACCGTTAAAGAATCCTTACAACGAGCAGTACTTC
.	TRBV28	TRBD1	TRBJ2-7	CASISVGGQGRYEQYF	TGTGCCAGCATTTCAGTCGGGGGACAGGGACGTTACGAGCAGTACTTC
.	TRBV27	TRBD2	TRBJ2-1	CASSSNRVLAGSYYNEQFF	TGTGCCAGCAGTTCGAACAGGGTCCTAGCGGGCTCCTACTACAATGAGCAGTTCTTC
.	TRBV4-1	TRBD1	TRBJ1-2	CASSQVPGQGALGYTF	TGCGCCAGCAGCCAAGTTCCTGGACAGGGGGCGCTTGGCTACACCTTC
once	TRBV3-1/TRBV3-2	.	TRBJ2-7	CASSGSRGYEQYF	TGTGCCAGCAGCGGATCCAGGGGCTACGAGCAGTACTTC
.	TRBV6-5	TRBD1	TRBJ1-6	CASSYSRTGQSPLHF	TGTGCCAGCAGTTACTCCCGGACAGGGCAATCACCCCTCCACTTT
.	TRBV3-1/TRBV3-2	.	TRBJ1-4	CASSQELGHLVEKLFF	TGTGCCAGCAGCCAAGAGCTGGGACACCTTGTGGAAAAACTGTTTTTT
.	TRBV3-1/TRBV3-2	.	TRBJ1-1	CASSQRIQGMGLNTEAFF	TGTGCCAGCAGCCAACGGATACAGGGAATGGGGTTGAACACTGAAGCTTTCTTT
.	TRBV7-9	TRBD1	TRBJ1-1	CASSLGRGHTEAFF	TGTGCCAGCAGCTTAGGTAGGGGGCACACTGAAGCTTTCTTT